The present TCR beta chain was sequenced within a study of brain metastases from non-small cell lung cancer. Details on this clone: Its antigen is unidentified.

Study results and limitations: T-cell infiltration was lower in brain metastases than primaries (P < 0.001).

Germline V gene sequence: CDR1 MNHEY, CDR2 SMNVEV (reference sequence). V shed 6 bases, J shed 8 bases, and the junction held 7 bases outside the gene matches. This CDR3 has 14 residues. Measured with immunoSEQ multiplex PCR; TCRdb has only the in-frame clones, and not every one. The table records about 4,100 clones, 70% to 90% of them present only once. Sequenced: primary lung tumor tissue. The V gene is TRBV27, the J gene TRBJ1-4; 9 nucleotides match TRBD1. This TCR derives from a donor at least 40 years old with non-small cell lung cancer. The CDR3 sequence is CASSYGQGPEKLFF. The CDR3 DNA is TGTGCCAGCAGCTATGGACAGGGGCCGGAAAAACTGTTTTTT.